Shown below are 26 T cell receptor beta chains from a single sample sequenced in a study of blood T cell repertoires in COVID-19. TCRdb keeps only in-frame clones here, not all; method: immunoSEQ multiplex PCR. The table lists 85,000 to 130,000 clones, about four fifths of them singletons. The specimen was peripheral blood. These receptors all stem from a man aged 60 to 75 with acute or convalescent COVID-19.

The chain has TRBV24-1 and TRBJ2-7; D unclear. This CDR3 has 12 amino acids. V was cut by 4 bases and J by 3 bases, with 6 bases left in between. The germline V gene encodes CDR1 KGHDR and CDR2 SFDVKD. This CDR3 is CATSDTGYEQYF. CDR3 DNA: TGTGCCACCAGTGACACGGGCTACGAGCAGTACTTC.

This chain connects TRBV7-9 to TRBJ2-5; TRBD1 matches at 10 bases. There are 15 residues in the CDR3. J lost 2 bases, V lost 5 bases, and 5 bases had no gene match. Germline values: CDR1 SEHNR, CDR2 FQNEAQ (reference sequence). The DNA for the CDR3 is TGTGCCAGCAGCACCGGGACAGGGGCACAAGAGACCCAGTACTTC. It encodes CASSTGTGAQETQYF.

The chain uses TRBV10-3 and TRBJ2-3; 12 bases match TRBD2. After removal of 7 bases from V and 8 bases from J, the junction contained 7 bases not matched to a gene. The CDR3 extends over 14 amino acids. Germline lookup yields CDR1 ENHRY and CDR2 SYGVKD. The CDR3 region is CAITSSGGERTQYF. In DNA, the CDR3 is TGTGCCATCACTTCTAGCGGGGGGGAGCGTACGCAGTATTTT.

This chain uses TRBV5-1 with TRBJ2-7, with D possibly TRBD1 on 7 matching bases. CDR3 size: 16 residues. The germline V gene encodes CDR1 SGHRS and CDR2 YFSETQ. Trimming took 5 bases from V and 0 from J, leaving 18 bases between them. Here the CDR3 DNA reads TGCGCCAGCAGGGCAGGGGGGACAGCTTCCTCCTACGAGCAGTACTTC. Protein: CASRAGGTASSYEQYF.

This chain links TRBV18 with TRBJ1-5; TRBD1 matches 10 bases. The CDR3 runs 15 residues. Germline V gene lookup returns CDR1 KGHSH and CDR2 LQKENI. V lost 4 bases, J lost 4 bases, and 4 bases stayed unmatched. The CDR3 loop reads CASSHPGQGNQPQHF. The DNA for the CDR3 is TGTGCCAGCTCACATCCGGGACAGGGGAATCAGCCCCAGCATTTT.

The V and J genes are TRBV18 and TRBJ2-1, with TRBD1 matching over 7 bases. The CDR3 length is 16 residues. Germline lookup yields CDR1 KGHSH and CDR2 LQKENI. The junction had 10 bases not matched to a gene; V was cut back by 3 bases and J by 5 bases. The CDR3 region is CASSPSTGSWNNEQFF. The CDR3 coding sequence is TGTGCCAGCTCACCGTCGACAGGGAGCTGGAACAATGAGCAGTTCTTC.

This clone was seen a few times. The chain links TRBV27 to TRBJ2-7; D might be TRBD1 (5 bases). V was trimmed by 1 base and J by 6 bases, leaving 7 bases between them. The germline V gene has CDR1 MNHEY and CDR2 SMNVEV (reference sequence). The CDR3 length is 12 residues. CDR3 sequence reads: CASSLWGGEQYF. In DNA, the CDR3 is TGTGCCAGCAGTTTATGGGGCGGCGAGCAGTACTTC.

V gene TRBV7-9 combines with J gene TRBJ1-5; tentatively, D is TRBD1 (5 bases). CDR3 length: 15 residues. Germline V gene lookup returns CDR1 SEHNR and CDR2 FQNEAQ (reference sequence). V was clipped by 2 bases and J by 3 bases, with 11 bases between them. This chain's CDR3 is CASSLSDSNNQPQHF. As DNA, the CDR3 is TGTGCCAGCAGCTTATCAGACAGTAACAATCAGCCCCAGCATTTT.

The chain couples TRBV18 to TRBJ1-5; no definite D call. Germline V lookup: CDR1 KGHSH, CDR2 LQKENI. Trimming removed 3 bases at V and 4 bases at J, with 7 bases between. CDR3 length: 13 amino acids. The CDR3: CASSPTRNQPQHF. In DNA, the CDR3 is TGTGCCAGCTCACCCACCCGGAATCAGCCCCAGCATTTT. Together with reference TRBV18 and TRBJ1-5, the CDR3 gives the full variable domain: NAGVMQNPRHLVRRRGQEARLRCSPMKGHSHVYWYRQLPEEGLKFMVYLQKENIIDESGMPKERFSAEFPKEGPSILRIQQVVRGDSAAYFCASSPTRNQPQHFGDGTRLSIL.

V gene TRBV9 combines with J gene TRBJ1-2, with 7 bases aligning to TRBD1. From germline, CDR1 is SGDLS and CDR2 YYNGEE. The ends lost 4 bases at V and 13 bases at J; junction bases unmatched: 10. This CDR3 has 12 residues. The CDR3 sequence: CASSTPTGLFTF. CDR3 sequence (DNA): TGTGCCAGCAGCACACCGACAGGGCTTTTCACCTTC.

The V gene is TRBV24-1, the J gene TRBJ2-2; D gene uncertain. From germline, CDR1 is KGHDR and CDR2 SFDVKD. V lost 2 bases and J lost 3, with 6 bases in between. This CDR3 contains 14 residues. CDR3 region: CATSDYQYTGELFF. The CDR3 bases are TGTGCCACCAGTGATTACCAGTACACCGGGGAGCTGTTTTTT.

This chain uses TRBV29-1 with TRBJ2-2; possibly TRBD2 for D (7 bases). V lost 6 bases, J lost 0 bases, and 14 bases lay in between. CDR3 length: 15 amino acids. Germline V gene lookup returns CDR1 SQVTM and CDR2 ANQGSEA. In nucleotides, the CDR3 is TGCAGCGTAACAGGGAGGGGGACGAACACCGGGGAGCTGTTTTTT. Translated, it gives CSVTGRGTNTGELFF.

In regard to this clone: The sample holds other DNA sequences that translate to the same CDR3. This chain uses TRBV5-1 with TRBJ2-1; TRBD2 agrees at 10 bases. Germline V gene lookup returns CDR1 SGHRS and CDR2 YFSETQ. This CDR3 has 15 amino acids. Trimming removed 2 bases from V and 1 base from J; junction bases left unmatched: 0. The CDR3 protein is CASSLLAGSYNEQFF. CDR3 sequence (DNA): TGCGCCAGCAGCTTACTAGCGGGATCCTACAATGAGCAGTTCTTC.

This clone was observed at least ten times. The chain joins TRBV5-1 to TRBJ2-1; 7 bases line up with TRBD1. V shed 3 bases, J shed 1 base, and the junction held 7 bases outside the gene matches. The length of the CDR3 is 16 residues. In germline, CDR1 is SGHRS, CDR2 YFSETQ. Here the CDR3 DNA reads TGCGCCAGCAGCTCTGACAGGGAGTATTCCTACAATGAGCAGTTCTTC. It is translated as CASSSDREYSYNEQFF.

The chain links TRBV30 to TRBJ1-2, with 7 bases matching TRBD1. The V and J ends lost 0 bases and 5 bases, in that order; junction bases with no gene match: 6. This CDR3 is 14 amino acids long. Per the germline V gene, CDR1 is GTSNPN and CDR2 is SVGIG (reference sequence). CDR3 nucleotides: TGTGCCTGGAGTGTACAAGGGGGCGTGTATGGCTACACCTTC. It translates to CAWSVQGGVYGYTF.

The rearrangement joins TRBV5-6 to TRBJ2-3, with D maybe TRBD2 (5 bases). This CDR3 contains 14 residues. Between the trimmed V and J ends, which lost 6 bases and 7 bases, there was a span of 18 bases. CDR1 and CDR2 from the germline V gene are SGHDT and YYEEEE. As DNA, the CDR3 is TGTGCCAGCACCCCGGGATTCAAAGGCTATACGCAGTATTTT. This sequence encodes CASTPGFKGYTQYF.

The chain uses TRBV20-1 and TRBJ2-7; D remains ambiguous. This CDR3 comprises 13 residues. V was trimmed by 3 bases and J by 0 bases, leaving 9 bases between them. Germline CDR1 DFQATT, CDR2 SNEGSKA (reference sequence). The CDR3, as DNA: TGCAGTGCTAGTAGTTACTCCTCCTACGAGCAGTACTTC. Protein: CSASSYSSYEQYF.

V gene TRBV10-3 combines with J gene TRBJ2-1; 11 bases agree with TRBD2. The CDR3 contains 16 residues. The germline V gene encodes CDR1 ENHRY and CDR2 SYGVKD. J lost 8 bases, V lost 5 bases, and 11 bases had no gene match. Here the CDR3 DNA reads TGTGCCATCAGTATAACCGGGACTAGCGGTAGAGATGAGCAGTTCTTC. It encodes CAISITGTSGRDEQFF.

The chain has TRBV2 and TRBJ2-1; D may be TRBD1 (6 bases). The germline V gene has CDR1 SNHLY and CDR2 FYNNEI. The CDR3 is 13 residues long. Trimming shortened V by 7 bases and J by 9 bases, and 16 bases separated the two germline ends. CDR3 loop: CASTGQTLGEQFF. DNA of the CDR3: TGTGCCAGCACTGGACAGACTCTTGGTGAGCAGTTCTTC.

The V gene is TRBV18, the J gene TRBJ1-5, with TRBD1 identical over 7 bases. This CDR3 has 15 amino acids. The V segment lost 4 bases and the J segment 2 bases; nucleotides outside the gene matches: 5. Germline loops: CDR1 KGHSH, CDR2 LQKENI. The CDR3 spells CASSLSGTGNQPQHF. The DNA for the CDR3 is TGTGCCAGCTCACTAAGTGGGACAGGCAATCAGCCCCAGCATTTT.

The chain couples TRBV27 to TRBJ1-1, with D possibly matching TRBD1 (6 bases). Trimming shortened V by 5 bases and J by 0 bases, and 13 bases separated the two germline ends. This CDR3 comprises 15 residues. CDR1 is MNHEY, CDR2 SMNVEV, per germline (reference sequence). The CDR3 DNA is TGTGCCAGCAGTCCCTACAGGGTAATGAACACTGAAGCTTTCTTT. Translation gives CASSPYRVMNTEAFF.

The chain couples TRBV7-8 to TRBJ2-2; D uncertain. Deletions cut 4 bases from V and 0 bases from J, with 6 bases between. Per the germline V gene, CDR1 is SGHVS and CDR2 is FQNEAQ. The CDR3 totals 14 residues. CDR3 DNA sequence: TGTGCCAGCAGCTGGCTAGCGAACACCGGGGAGCTGTTTTTT. Its translation is CASSWLANTGELFF.

Only a few counts were recorded for this clone. The chain has TRBV15 and TRBJ1-6; 12 bases align to TRBD1. Germline V gene data show CDR1 as LNHNV and CDR2 as YYDKDF (reference sequence). The V segment lost 1 base and the J segment 10 bases; nucleotides outside the gene matches: 5. The CDR3 contains 16 residues. The CDR3 DNA reads as TGTGCCACCAGCAGAGGGGGGACAGGGGGCCAGTCACCCCTCCACTTT. Translating it yields CATSRGGTGGQSPLHF.

This chain links TRBV7-9 with TRBJ1-4, with no clear D. This CDR3 has 13 residues. Trimming took 7 bases from V and 8 from J, leaving 14 bases between them. Germline loops: CDR1 SEHNR, CDR2 FQNEAQ (reference sequence). The CDR3 DNA reads as TGTGCCAGCACCGATAACCAACAAGAAAAACTGTTTTTT. Its protein is CASTDNQQEKLFF. Drawing the rest from reference TRBV7-9 and TRBJ1-4, the complete variable domain is DTGVSQNPRHKITKRGQNVTFRCDPISEHNRLYWYRQTLGQGPEFLTYFQNEAQLEKSRLLSDRFSAERPKGSFSTLEIQRTEQGDSAMYLCASTDNQQEKLFFGSGTQLSVL.

The rearrangement joins TRBV3-1 (or the pseudogene TRBV3-2) to TRBJ2-1; 10 bases are shared with TRBD2. The trim removed 2 bases at V and 5 bases at J, leaving 3 bases unmatched. Germline lookup yields CDR1 LGHDT and CDR2 YNNKEL (reference sequence). The CDR3 sequence is 15 residues long. DNA of the CDR3: TGTGCCAGCAGCCAACGGACTAGCGGCAACAATGAGCAGTTCTTC. Translating gives CASSQRTSGNNEQFF.

The rearrangement joins TRBV27 to TRBJ1-6; 9 nucleotides align to TRBD1. The CDR3 is 16 residues long. CDR1 MNHEY and CDR2 SMNVEV come from the germline V gene (reference sequence). V shed 6 bases and J 10 bases; nucleotides not matched to a gene: 13. This CDR3 is CASRGPGQGSGSPLHF. The CDR3 DNA reads as TGTGCCAGCAGGGGACCGGGACAGGGTTCTGGATCACCCCTCCACTTT.